This T cell receptor beta chain was recovered during a study of T-cell reconstitution after alpha-beta-depleted transplantation in children. The TCRbeta library was prepared with unique molecular identifiers. Using its own MiXCR run on the PCR reads, TCRdb lists one record per CDR3 protein. The sample lists 700,000 to 950,000 distinct CDR3 sequences; approximately 15% were seen once. This clonotype was seen only a few times. CDR1 is SQVTM and CDR2 is ANQGSEA in the germline V gene. The CDR3 totals 15 residues. Trimming took 4 bases from V and 0 from J, leaving 16 bases between them. The receptor's source is a male patient aged 10-17 years who had a stem cell transplant for acute lymphoblastic leukemia, so the T cells may come from the graft donor. Sample: PBMCs, mostly from graft donor cells, taken 360 days after TCRalphabeta/CD19-depleted stem cell transplant. The V and J genes are TRBV29-1 and TRBJ2-7, with D perhaps TRBD1 (5 bases). The CDR3: CSVVPFQGFSYEQYF. Here the CDR3 DNA reads TGCAGCGTTGTTCCTTTTCAGGGCTTCTCCTACGAGCAGTACTTC.